This T cell receptor (beta chain) appears in the sequencing data of a study of regulatory T cells in long-lasting Graves disease. Study-wide background: Graves' patients, diagnosed recently, had received antithyroid drugs under 3 months.

This clonotype has a count of ten or more. Its specificity is not known. Study findings and constraints: When disease was persistent, TRBV28, TRBJ1-2 and TRBJ2-5 were the favored segments.

Arm-PCR of CDR3 regions and iRepertoire HTBI primers were used to build TCR beta libraries. TCRdb reprocessed the multiplex PCR reads with MiXCR, giving one entry per CDR3 protein. This sample has about 620,000 distinct CDR3 sequences, with about 16% found just once. The CDR3 has 14 amino acids. From germline, CDR1 is SQVTM and CDR2 ANQGSEA. J was trimmed by 2 bases and V by 6 bases; bases with no gene match: 5. Time point indicated: newly diagnosed GD, antithyroid drugs for less than 3 months. With RNA extracted from PBMCs as input, the TCR library was made. Another study also made use of these data, one on T cells in Graves' hyperthyroidism and ophthalmopathy. This second study notes: HTBI primers were employed in a first-round RT-PCR of the TCR CDR3. Within blood appeared most thyroid clonotypes that had expanded above 0.001.

This sequence originates from a woman aged 25 to 39 with Graves disease. The material was peripheral blood mononuclear cells (PBMCs), obtained at new diagnosis, from a patient treated with antithyroid drugs. The rearrangement joins TRBV29-1 to TRBJ2-7, with 12 bases lining up with TRBD1. This CDR3 is CSVRGQGATYEQYF. The CDR3 DNA reads as TGCAGCGTCCGGGGACAGGGGGCCACCTACGAGCAGTACTTC.